This T cell receptor beta chain appears in the sequencing data of a study of long-term antiretroviral therapy in people with HIV. Study-wide results and limits: Following ART, diversity rose but still fell short of transplant donor controls. In HIV, the repertoires covered a tighter span of CDR3 lengths than in controls.

People in the study who had HIV all got their treatment in the United States. Germline V lookup: CDR1 LNHNV, CDR2 YYDKDF (reference sequence). This CDR3 is built from 14 residues. V shed 4 bases and J shed 1 base, with 10 bases lying between them. Concerning this clone: Its antigen is as yet unknown.

It was version v3.0 of the immunoSEQ assay that was run at survey level. Repertoires were generated with immunoSEQ multiplex PCR, while TCRdb's copy carries only in-frame clones and drops some. The sample shows about 22,000 clones, 70% to 90% of them seen only once. Sequenced here: unsorted PBMCs, sampled about 4 years after starting antiretroviral therapy. The sequence was obtained from a man aged 18 to 30 with HIV. The chain links TRBV15 to TRBJ1-1; the D is unclear. The CDR3: CATSKQLRNTEAFF. The CDR3 nucleotides are TGTGCCACCAGCAAACAACTAAGGAACACTGAAGCTTTCTTT.